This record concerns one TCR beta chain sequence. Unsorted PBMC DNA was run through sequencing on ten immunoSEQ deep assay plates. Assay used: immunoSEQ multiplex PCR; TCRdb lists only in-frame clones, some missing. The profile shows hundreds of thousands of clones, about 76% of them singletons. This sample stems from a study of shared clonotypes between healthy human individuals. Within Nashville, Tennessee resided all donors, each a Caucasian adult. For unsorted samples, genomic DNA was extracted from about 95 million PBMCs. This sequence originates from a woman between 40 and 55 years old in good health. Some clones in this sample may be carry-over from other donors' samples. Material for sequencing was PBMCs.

DNA for the CDR3: TGTGCCAGTAGTACTTACAGGGAGAGCAATCAGCCCCAGCATTTT. Its protein is CASSTYRESNQPQHF. The J gene is TRBJ1-5, the V gene TRBV19; D may be TRBD1 (6 bases). CDR3 length: 15 residues. Germline loops: CDR1 LNHDA, CDR2 SQIVND (reference sequence). V dropped 4 bases and J dropped 1 base, with 11 bases sitting between them.